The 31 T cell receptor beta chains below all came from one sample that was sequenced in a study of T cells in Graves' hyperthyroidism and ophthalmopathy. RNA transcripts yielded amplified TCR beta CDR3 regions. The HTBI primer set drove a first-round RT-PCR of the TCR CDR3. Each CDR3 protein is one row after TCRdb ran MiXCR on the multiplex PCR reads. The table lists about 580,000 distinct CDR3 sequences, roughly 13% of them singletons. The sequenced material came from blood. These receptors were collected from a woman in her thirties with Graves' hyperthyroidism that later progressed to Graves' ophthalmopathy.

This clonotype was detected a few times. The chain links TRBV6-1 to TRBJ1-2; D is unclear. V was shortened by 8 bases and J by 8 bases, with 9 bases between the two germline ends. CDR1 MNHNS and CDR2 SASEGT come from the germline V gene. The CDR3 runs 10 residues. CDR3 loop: CASVEGGYTF. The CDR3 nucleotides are TGTGCCAGCGTAGAGGGAGGCTACACCTTC.

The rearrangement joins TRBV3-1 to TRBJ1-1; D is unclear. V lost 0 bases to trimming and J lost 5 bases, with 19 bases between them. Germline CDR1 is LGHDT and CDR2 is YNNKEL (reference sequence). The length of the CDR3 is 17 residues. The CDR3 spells CASSQDLLVYARTEAFF. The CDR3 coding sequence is TGTGCCAGCAGCCAAGATTTATTGGTATACGCGCGTACTGAAGCTTTCTTT. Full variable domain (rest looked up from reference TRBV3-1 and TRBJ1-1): DTAVSQTPKYLVTQMGNDKSIKCEQNLGHDTMYWYKQDSKKFLKIMFSYNNKELIINETVPNRFSPKSPDKAHLNLHINSLELGDSAVYFCASSQDLLVYARTEAFFGQGTRLTVV.

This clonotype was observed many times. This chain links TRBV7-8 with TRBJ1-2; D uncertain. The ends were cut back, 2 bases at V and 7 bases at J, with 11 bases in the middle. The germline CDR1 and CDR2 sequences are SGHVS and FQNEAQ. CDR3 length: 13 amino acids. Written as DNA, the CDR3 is TGTGCCAGCAGCTTACGAGTTCTTGGTGGCTACACCTTC. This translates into CASSLRVLGGYTF.

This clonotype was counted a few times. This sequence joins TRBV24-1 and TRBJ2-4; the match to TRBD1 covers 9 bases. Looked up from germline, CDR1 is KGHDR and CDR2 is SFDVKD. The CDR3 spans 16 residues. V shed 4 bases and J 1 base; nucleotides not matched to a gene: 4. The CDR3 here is CATSDPGQGAKNIQYF. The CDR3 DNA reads TGTGCCACCAGTGACCCGGGACAGGGTGCCAAAAACATTCAGTACTTC.

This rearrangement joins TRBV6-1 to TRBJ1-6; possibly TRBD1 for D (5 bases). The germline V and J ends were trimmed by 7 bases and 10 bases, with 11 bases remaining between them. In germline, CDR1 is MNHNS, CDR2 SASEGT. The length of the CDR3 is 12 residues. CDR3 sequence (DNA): TGTGCCAGCACCAGTACAGGATCACCCCTCCACTTT. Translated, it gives CASTSTGSPLHF.

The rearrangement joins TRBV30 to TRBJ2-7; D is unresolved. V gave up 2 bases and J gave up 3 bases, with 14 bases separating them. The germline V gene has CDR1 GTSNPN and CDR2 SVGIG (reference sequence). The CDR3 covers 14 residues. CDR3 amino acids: CAWSTPSLLYEQYF. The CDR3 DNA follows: TGTGCCTGGAGTACCCCTTCGCTTCTCTACGAGCAGTACTTC.

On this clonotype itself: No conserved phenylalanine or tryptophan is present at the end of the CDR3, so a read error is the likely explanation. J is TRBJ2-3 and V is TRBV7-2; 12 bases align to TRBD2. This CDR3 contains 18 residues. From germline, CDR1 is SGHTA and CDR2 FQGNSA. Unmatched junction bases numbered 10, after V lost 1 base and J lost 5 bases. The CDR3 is CASSLDPSGRGEGDTQYS. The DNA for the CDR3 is TGTGCCAGCAGCTTAGATCCTAGCGGGAGGGGGGAGGGAGATACGCAGTATTCT.

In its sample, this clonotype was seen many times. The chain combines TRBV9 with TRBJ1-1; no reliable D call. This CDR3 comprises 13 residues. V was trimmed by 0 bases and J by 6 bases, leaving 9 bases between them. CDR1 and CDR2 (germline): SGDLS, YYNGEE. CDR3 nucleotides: TGTGCCAGCAGCGTAGGGGTGTGGGCTGAAGCTTTCTTT. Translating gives CASSVGVWAEAFF.

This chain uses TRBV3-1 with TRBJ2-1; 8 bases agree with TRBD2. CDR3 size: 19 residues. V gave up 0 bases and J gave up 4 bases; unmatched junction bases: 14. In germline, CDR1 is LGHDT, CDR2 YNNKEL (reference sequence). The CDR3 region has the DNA TGTGCCAGCAGCCAAGATCCGGCTAGCGGGCATGCCAAGTACAATGAGCAGTTCTTC. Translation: CASSQDPASGHAKYNEQFF.

The CDR3 DNA reads TGTGCCAGTAGTTACGGGGTGCCAGCCAAAAACATTCAGTACTTC. It codes for CASSYGVPAKNIQYF. The chain combines TRBV19 with TRBJ2-4; possibly TRBD2 for D (5 bases). This CDR3 contains 15 residues. The germline V gene encodes CDR1 LNHDA and CDR2 SQIVND (reference sequence). The V end was cut by 5 bases, the J end by 0 bases, with 11 bases between.

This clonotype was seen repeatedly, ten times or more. The CDR3 reads CASRRTSGLQEQFF. CDR3 coding DNA: TGTGCCAGCAGGCGGACTAGCGGGCTACAGGAGCAGTTCTTC. The genes are TRBV2 and TRBJ2-1; 11 bases line up with TRBD2. Germline V gene sequence: CDR1 SNHLY, CDR2 FYNNEI. With 6 bases clipped from V and 10 bases from J, the junction kept 8 bases outside the gene matches. This CDR3 is 14 amino acids long.

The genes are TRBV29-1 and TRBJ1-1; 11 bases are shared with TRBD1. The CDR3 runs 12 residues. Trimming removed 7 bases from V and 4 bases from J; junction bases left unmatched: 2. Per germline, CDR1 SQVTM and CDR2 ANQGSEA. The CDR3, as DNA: TGCAGCGGGACAGGGGGCGGCACTGAAGCTTTCTTT. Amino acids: CSGTGGGTEAFF.

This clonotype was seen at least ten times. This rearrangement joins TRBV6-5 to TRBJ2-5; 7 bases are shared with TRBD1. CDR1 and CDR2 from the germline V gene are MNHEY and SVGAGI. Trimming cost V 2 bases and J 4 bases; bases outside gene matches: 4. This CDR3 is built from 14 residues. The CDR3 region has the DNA TGTGCCAGCAGTTACCGGACAGGTCGAGAGACCCAGTACTTC. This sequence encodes CASSYRTGRETQYF.

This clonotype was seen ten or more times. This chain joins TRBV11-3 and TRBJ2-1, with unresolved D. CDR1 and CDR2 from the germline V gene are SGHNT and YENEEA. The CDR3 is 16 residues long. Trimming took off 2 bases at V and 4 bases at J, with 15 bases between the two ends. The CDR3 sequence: CASSLFSGDYYNEQFF. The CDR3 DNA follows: TGTGCCAGCAGCTTATTTTCCGGAGATTATTACAATGAGCAGTTCTTC. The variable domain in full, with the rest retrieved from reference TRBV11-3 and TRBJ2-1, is EAGVVQSPRYKIIEKKQPVAFWCNPISGHNTLYWYLQNLGQGPELLIRYENEEAVDDSQLPKDRFSAERLKGVDSTLKIQPAELGDSAVYLCASSLFSGDYYNEQFFGPGTRLTVL.

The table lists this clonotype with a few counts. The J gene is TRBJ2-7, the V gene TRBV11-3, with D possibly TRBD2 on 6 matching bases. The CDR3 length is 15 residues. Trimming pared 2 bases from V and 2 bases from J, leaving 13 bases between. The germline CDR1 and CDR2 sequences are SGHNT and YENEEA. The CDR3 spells CASSLTVGGTYEQYF. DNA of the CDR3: TGTGCCAGCAGCTTAACGGTGGGAGGCACCTACGAGCAGTACTTC.

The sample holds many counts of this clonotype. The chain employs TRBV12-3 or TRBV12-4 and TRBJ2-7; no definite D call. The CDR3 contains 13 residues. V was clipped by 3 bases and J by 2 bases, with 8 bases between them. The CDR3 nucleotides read TGTGCCAGCAGTTTCAGTGCTGCCTACGAGCAGTACTTC. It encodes CASSFSAAYEQYF.

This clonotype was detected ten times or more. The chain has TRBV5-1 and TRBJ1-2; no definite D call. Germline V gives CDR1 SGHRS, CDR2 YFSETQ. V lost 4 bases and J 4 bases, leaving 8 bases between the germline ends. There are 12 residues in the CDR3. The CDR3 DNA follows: TGCGCCAGCAGCCACGGACCCTATGGCTACACCTTC. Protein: CASSHGPYGYTF.

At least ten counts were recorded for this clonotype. Written as DNA, the CDR3 is TGTGCCAGCAGTTCAACCAGGGCCTGGCGCAATCAGCCCCAGCATTTT. Translation gives CASSSTRAWRNQPQHF. The chain joins TRBV28 to TRBJ1-5; TRBD1 might be the D (5 bases). The germline gives CDR1 MDHEN, CDR2 SYDVKM. The CDR3 loop spans 16 amino acids. Deletions cut 4 bases from V and 2 bases from J, with 15 bases between.

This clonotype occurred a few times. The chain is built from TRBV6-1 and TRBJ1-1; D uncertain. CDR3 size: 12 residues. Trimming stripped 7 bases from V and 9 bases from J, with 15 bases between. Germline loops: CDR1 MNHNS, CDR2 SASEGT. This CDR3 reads CASTKGTEKAFF. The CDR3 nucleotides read TGTGCCAGCACCAAGGGAACGGAAAAAGCTTTCTTT.

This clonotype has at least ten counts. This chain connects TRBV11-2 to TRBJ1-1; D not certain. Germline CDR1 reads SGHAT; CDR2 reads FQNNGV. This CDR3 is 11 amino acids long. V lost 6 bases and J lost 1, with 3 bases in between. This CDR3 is CASSSNTEAFF. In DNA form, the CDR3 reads TGTGCCAGCAGTTCGAACACTGAAGCTTTCTTT.

The CDR3 region has the DNA TGTGCCAGCAGCGCCTCTGGGGGCCCGGGACAGGGCACCGGGGAGCTGTTTTTT. Its protein is CASSASGGPGQGTGELFF. This sequence joins TRBV7-9 and TRBJ2-2; 9 bases agree with TRBD1. There are 18 residues in the CDR3. Germline V gives CDR1 SEHNR, CDR2 FQNEAQ (reference sequence). V lost 5 bases, J lost 4 bases, and 14 bases stayed unmatched. The variable domain in full, with the rest retrieved from reference TRBV7-9 and TRBJ2-2, is DTGVSQNPRHKITKRGQNVTFRCDPISEHNRLYWYRQTLGQGPEFLTYFQNEAQLEKSRLLSDRFSAERPKGSFSTLEIQRTEQGDSAMYLCASSASGGPGQGTGELFFGEGSRLTVL.

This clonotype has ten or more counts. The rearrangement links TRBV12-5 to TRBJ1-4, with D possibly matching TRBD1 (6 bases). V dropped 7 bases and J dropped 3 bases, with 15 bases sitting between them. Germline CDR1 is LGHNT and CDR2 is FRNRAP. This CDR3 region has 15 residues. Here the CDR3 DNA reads TGTGCTAGTGCCCTGGGCTGGGGGCCTAATGAAAAACTGTTTTTT. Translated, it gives CASALGWGPNEKLFF.

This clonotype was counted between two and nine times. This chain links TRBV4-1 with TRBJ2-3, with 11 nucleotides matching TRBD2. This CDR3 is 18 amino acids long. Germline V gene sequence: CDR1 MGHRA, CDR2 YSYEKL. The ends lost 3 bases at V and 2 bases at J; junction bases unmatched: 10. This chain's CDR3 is CASSHRTISGGVTDTQYF. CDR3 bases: TGCGCCAGCAGCCATCGGACCATTAGCGGGGGGGTCACAGATACGCAGTATTTT.

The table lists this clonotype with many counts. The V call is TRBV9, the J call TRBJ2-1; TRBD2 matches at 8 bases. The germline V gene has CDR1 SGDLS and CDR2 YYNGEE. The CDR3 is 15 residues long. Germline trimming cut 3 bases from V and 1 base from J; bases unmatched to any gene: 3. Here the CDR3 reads CASSAGGESYNEQFF. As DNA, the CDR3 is TGTGCCAGCAGCGCGGGGGGGGAATCCTACAATGAGCAGTTCTTC. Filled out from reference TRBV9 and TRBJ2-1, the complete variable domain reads DSGVTQTPKHLITATGQRVTLRCSPRSGDLSVYWYQQSLDQGLQFLIQYYNGEERAKGNILERFSAQQFPDLHSELNLSSLELGDSALYFCASSAGGESYNEQFFGPGTRLTVL.

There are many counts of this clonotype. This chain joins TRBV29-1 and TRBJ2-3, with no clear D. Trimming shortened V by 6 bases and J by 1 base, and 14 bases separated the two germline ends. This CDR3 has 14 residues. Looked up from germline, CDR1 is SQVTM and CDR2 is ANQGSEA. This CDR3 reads CSVKKVVGTDTQYF. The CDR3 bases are TGCAGCGTGAAGAAGGTAGTGGGCACAGATACGCAGTATTTT.

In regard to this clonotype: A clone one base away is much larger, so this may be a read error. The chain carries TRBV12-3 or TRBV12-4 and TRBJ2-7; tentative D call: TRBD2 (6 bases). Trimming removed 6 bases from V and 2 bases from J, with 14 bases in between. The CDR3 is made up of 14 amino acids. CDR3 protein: CASRRLSGPYEQYF. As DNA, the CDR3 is TGTGCCAGCAGGCGGCTTAGCGGTCCCTACGAGCAGTACTTC.

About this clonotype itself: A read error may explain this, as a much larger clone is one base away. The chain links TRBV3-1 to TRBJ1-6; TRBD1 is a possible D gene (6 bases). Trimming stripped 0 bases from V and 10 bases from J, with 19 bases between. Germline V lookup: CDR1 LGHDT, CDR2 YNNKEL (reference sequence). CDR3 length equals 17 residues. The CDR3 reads CASSQEWAQGLGSPLHF. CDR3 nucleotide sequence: TGTGCCAGCAGCCAAGAGTGGGCGCAGGGGTTAGGGTCACCCCTCCACTTT.

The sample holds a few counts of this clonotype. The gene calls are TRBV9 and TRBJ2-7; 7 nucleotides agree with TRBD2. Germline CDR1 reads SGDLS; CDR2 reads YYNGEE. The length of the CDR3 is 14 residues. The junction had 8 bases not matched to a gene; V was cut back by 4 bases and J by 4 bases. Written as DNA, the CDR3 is TGTGCCAGCAGCTCAAGCTGGGGGGGGTACGAGCAGTACTTC. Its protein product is CASSSSWGGYEQYF.

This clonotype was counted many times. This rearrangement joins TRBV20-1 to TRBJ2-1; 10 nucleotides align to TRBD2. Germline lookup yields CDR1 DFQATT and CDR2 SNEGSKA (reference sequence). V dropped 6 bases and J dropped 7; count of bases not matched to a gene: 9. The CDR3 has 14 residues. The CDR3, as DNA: TGCAGTGCCCCCCCAGCGGGAGGGATAAATGAGCAGTTCTTC. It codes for CSAPPAGGINEQFF.

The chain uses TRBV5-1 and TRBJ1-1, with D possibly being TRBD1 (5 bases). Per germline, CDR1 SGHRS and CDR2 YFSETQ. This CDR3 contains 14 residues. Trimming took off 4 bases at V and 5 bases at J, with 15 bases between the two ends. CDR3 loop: CASSRAGEETEAFF. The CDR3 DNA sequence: TGCGCCAGCAGCAGAGCGGGGGAGGAGACTGAAGCTTTCTTT.

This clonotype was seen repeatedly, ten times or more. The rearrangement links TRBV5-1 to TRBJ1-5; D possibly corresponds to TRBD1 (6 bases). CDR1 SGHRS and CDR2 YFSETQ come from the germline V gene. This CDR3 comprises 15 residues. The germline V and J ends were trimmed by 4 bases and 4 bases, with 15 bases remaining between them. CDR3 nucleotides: TGCGCCAGCAGCGCGGACGGACAGAGAAATCAGCCCCAGCATTTT. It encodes CASSADGQRNQPQHF.